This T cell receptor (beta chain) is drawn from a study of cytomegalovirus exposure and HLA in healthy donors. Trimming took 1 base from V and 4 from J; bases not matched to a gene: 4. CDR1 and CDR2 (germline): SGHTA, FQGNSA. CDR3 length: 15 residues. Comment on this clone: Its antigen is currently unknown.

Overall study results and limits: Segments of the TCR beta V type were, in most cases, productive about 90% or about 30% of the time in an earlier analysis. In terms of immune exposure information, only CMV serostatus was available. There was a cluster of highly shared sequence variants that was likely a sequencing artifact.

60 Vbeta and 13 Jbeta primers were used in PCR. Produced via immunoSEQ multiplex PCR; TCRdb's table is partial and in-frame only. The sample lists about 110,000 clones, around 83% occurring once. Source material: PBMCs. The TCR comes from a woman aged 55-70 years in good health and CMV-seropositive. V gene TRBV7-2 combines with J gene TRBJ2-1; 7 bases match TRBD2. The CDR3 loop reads CASSLVGGGYNEQFF. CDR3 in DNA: TGTGCCAGCAGCTTAGTTGGGGGGGGGTACAATGAGCAGTTCTTC.